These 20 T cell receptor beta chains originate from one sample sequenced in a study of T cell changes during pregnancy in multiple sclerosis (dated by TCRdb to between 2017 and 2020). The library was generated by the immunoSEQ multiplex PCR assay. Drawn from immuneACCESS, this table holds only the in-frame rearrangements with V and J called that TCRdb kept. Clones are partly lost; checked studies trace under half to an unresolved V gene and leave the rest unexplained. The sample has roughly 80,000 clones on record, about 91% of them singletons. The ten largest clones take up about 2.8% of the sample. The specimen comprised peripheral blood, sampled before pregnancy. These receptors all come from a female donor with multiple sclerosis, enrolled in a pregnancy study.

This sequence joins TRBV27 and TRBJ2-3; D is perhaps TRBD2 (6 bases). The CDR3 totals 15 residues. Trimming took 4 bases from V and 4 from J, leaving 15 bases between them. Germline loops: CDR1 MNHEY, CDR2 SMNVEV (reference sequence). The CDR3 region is CASSSYGRSPDTQYF. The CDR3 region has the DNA TGTGCCAGCAGTTCTTACGGGAGATCTCCAGATACGCAGTATTTT.

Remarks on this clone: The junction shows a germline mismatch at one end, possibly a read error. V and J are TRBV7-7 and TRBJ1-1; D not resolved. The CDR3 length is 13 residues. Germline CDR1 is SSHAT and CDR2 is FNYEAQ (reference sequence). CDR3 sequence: CASSSRLDTEAFF. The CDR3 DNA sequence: TGTGCTAGCAGTTCTAGACTGGACACTGAAGCTTTCTTT.

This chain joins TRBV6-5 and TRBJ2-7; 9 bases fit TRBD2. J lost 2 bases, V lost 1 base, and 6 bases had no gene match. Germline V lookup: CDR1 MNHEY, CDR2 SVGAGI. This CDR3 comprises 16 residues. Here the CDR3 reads CASSYLLSGSPYEQYF. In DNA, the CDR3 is TGTGCCAGCAGTTACTTGCTTAGCGGGAGCCCCTACGAGCAGTACTTC.

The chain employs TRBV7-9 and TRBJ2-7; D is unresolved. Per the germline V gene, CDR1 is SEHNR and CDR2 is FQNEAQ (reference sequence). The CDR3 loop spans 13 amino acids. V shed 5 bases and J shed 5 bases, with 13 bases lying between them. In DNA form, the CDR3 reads TGTGCCAGCAGCCCCCCCTTAGCCGACGAGCAGTACTTC. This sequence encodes CASSPPLADEQYF.

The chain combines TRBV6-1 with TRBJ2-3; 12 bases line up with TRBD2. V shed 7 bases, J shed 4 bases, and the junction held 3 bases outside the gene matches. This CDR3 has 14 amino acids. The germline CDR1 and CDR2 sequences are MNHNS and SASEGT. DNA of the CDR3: TGTGCCAGCACGCGACTAGCGGGAGCAGATACGCAGTATTTT. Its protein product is CASTRLAGADTQYF.

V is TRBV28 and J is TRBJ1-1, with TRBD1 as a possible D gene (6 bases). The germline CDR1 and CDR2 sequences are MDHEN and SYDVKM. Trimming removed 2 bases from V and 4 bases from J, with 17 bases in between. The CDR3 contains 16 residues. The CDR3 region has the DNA TGTGCCAGCAGTTTAAAACAGGGTTTTTTGGGCACTGAAGCTTTCTTT. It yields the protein CASSLKQGFLGTEAFF.

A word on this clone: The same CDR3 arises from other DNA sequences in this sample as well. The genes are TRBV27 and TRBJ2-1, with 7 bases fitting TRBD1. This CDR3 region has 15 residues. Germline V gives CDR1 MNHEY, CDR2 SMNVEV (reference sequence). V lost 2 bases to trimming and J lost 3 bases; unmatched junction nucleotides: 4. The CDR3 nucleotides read TGTGCCAGCAGTTTAACTAGACAGGGCTACAATGAGCAGTTCTTC. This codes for CASSLTRQGYNEQFF.

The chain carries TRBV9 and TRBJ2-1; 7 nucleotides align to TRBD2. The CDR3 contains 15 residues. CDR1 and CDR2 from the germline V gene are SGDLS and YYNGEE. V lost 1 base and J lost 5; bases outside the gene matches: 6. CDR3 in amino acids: CASSVMWEGNNEQFF. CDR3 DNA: TGTGCCAGCAGCGTAATGTGGGAGGGAAACAATGAGCAGTTCTTC.

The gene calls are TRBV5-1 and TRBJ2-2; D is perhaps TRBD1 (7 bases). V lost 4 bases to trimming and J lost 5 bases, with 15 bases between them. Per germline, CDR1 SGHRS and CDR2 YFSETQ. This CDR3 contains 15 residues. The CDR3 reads CASSVRDSGTGELFF. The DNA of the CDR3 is TGCGCCAGCAGCGTGCGGGACAGCGGGACCGGGGAGCTGTTTTTT.

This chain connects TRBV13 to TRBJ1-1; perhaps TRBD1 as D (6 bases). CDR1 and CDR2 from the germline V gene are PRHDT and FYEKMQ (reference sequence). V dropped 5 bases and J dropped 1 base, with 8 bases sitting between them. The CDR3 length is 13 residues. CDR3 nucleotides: TGTGCCAGCAGCGTACAGGGGAACACTGAAGCTTTCTTT. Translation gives CASSVQGNTEAFF.

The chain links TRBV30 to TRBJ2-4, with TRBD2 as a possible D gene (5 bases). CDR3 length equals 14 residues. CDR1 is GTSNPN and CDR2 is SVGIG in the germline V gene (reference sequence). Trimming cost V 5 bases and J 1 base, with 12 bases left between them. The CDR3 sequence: CAWSTSGAKNIQYF. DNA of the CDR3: TGTGCCTGGTCTACTTCGGGGGCCAAAAACATTCAGTACTTC. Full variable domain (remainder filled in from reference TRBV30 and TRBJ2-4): SQTIHQWPATLVQPVGSPLSLECTVEGTSNPNLYWYRQAAGRGLQLLFYSVGIGQISSEVPQNLSASRPQDRQFILSSKKLLLSDSGFYLCAWSTSGAKNIQYFGAGTRLSVL.

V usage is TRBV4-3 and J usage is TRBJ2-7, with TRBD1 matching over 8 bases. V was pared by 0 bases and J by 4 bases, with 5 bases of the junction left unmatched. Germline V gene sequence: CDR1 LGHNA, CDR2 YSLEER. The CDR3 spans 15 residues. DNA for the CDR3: TGCGCCAGCAGCCAAGACCGACAGGGGCCATACGAGCAGTACTTC. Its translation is CASSQDRQGPYEQYF.

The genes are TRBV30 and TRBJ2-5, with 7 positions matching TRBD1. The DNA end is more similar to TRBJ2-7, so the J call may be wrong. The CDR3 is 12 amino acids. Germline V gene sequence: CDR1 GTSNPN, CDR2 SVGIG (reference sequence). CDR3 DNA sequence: TGTGCCTGGAGAGAGGGGACAGTCGAGCAGTACTTC. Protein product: CAWREGTVEQYF.

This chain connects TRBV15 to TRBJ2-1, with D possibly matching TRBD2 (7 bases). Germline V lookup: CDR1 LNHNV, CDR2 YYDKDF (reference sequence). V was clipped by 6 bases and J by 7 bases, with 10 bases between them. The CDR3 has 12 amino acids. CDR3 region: CATREGGNEQFF. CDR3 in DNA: TGTGCCACCAGAGAGGGGGGGAATGAGCAGTTCTTC.

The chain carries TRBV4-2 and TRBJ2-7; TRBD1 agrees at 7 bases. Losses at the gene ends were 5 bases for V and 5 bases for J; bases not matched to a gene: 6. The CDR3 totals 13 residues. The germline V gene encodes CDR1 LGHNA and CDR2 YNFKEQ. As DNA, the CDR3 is TGTGCCAGCAGCGCGACAGGGAACGACGAGCAGTACTTC. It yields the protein CASSATGNDEQYF.

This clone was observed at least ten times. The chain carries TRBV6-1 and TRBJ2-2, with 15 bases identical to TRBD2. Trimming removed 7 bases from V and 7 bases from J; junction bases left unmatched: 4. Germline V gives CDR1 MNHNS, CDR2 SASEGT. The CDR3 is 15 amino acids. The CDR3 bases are TGTGCCAGCACCGGACTAGCGGGAGGGTTCGGGGAGCTGTTTTTT. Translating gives CASTGLAGGFGELFF.

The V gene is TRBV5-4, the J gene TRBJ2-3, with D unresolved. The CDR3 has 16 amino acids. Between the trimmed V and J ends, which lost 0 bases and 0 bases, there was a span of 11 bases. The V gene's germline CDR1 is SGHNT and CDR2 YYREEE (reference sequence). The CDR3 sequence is CASSLVSARSTDTQYF. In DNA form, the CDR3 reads TGTGCCAGCAGCTTGGTATCGGCTAGGAGCACAGATACGCAGTATTTT.

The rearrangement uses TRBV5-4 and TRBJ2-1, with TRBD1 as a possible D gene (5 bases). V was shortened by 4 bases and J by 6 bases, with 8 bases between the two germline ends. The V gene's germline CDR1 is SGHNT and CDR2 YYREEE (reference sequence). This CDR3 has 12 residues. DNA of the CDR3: TGTGCCAGCAGCGGAACAGGCAATGAGCAGTTCTTC. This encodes CASSGTGNEQFF.

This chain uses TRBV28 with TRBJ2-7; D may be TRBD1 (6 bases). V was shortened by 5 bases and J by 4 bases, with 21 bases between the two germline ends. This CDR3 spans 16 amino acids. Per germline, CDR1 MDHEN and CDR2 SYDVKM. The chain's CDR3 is CASSPAFRGRGYEQYF. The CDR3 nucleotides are TGTGCCAGCAGTCCCGCTTTCAGGGGCAGGGGATACGAGCAGTACTTC.

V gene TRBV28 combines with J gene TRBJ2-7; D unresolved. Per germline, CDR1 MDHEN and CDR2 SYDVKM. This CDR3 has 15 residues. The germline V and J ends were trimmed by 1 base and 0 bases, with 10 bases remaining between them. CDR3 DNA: TGTGCCAGCAGTTTATTGGCTGGCAGCTCCTACGAGCAGTACTTC. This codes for CASSLLAGSSYEQYF.